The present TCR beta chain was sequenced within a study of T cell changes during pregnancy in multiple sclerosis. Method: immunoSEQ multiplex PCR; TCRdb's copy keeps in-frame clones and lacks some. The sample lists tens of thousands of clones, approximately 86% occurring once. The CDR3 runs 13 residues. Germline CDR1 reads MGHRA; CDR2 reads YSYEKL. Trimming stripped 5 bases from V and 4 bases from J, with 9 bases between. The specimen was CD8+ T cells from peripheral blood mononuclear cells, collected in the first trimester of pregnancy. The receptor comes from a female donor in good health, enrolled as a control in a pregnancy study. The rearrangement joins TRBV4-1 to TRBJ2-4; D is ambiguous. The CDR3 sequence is CASSAIQKNIQYF. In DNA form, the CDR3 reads TGCGCCAGCAGCGCAATTCAGAAAAACATTCAGTACTTC.